Included here is one T cell receptor (beta chain) sequence, with context. Other DNA sequences in the same sample also yield this CDR3. The data belong to a study of shared clonotypes between healthy human individuals. CD45RO-negative, CCR7-selected cells formed the naive CD8 fraction, which excluded terminally differentiated effector memory CD45RA+ cells. Trimming took off 2 bases at V and 2 bases at J, with 11 bases between the two ends. Germline V gene data show CDR1 as SGDLS and CDR2 as YYNGEE. CDR3 size: 14 residues. Here immunoSEQ multiplex PCR was the method, and the copy in TCRdb shows in-frame clones only, minus some. The repertoire consists of approximately 2,000,000 clones, with over 85% occurring once and the leading ten covering around 1.7%.

The chain employs TRBV9 and TRBJ2-7; D gene ambiguous. Sequenced sample: naive CD8+ T cells from PBMCs. This TCR was recovered from a young man in good health. Some clones in this sample may be carry-over from other donors' samples. The CDR3 loop is CASSVASGTYEQYF. The CDR3 DNA is TGTGCCAGCAGCGTGGCCTCAGGAACCTACGAGCAGTACTTC.